The 22 T cell receptor beta chains below all came from one sample that was sequenced in a study of cytomegalovirus exposure and HLA in healthy donors. 60 Vbeta and 13 Jbeta primers were used in PCR. Assay used: immunoSEQ multiplex PCR; TCRdb lists only in-frame clones, some missing. In the table there are around 150,000 clones, around three quarters of which are singletons. Sequences were obtained from PBMCs. These receptor sequences come from a man between 40 and 49 years old in good health and CMV-seronegative.

This chain uses TRBV4-1 with TRBJ2-2, with 7 bases aligning to TRBD2. Per the germline V gene, CDR1 is MGHRA and CDR2 is YSYEKL. Losses at the gene ends were 5 bases for V and 2 bases for J; bases not matched to a gene: 8. The CDR3 totals 16 residues. The DNA for the CDR3 is TGCGCCAGCAGCTCTCGCGGGGGTCTCAACACCGGGGAGCTGTTTTTT. This codes for CASSSRGGLNTGELFF.

This chain uses TRBV5-1 with TRBJ2-1; a possible D gene is TRBD2 (6 bases). V lost 1 base to trimming and J lost 9 bases, with 11 bases between them. Looked up from germline, CDR1 is SGHRS and CDR2 is YFSETQ. The CDR3 spans 13 residues. CDR3: CASSLRLVVEQFF. CDR3 DNA sequence: TGCGCCAGCAGCTTGAGACTAGTGGTTGAGCAGTTCTTC.

The chain links TRBV7-9 to TRBJ1-1; TRBD1 matches 11 bases. The germline V gene encodes CDR1 SEHNR and CDR2 FQNEAQ (reference sequence). J gave up 7 bases and V 1 base, and 5 bases lay outside the gene matches. The CDR3 has 15 residues. The CDR3 loop is CASSLGAGTGGEAFF. Here the CDR3 DNA reads TGTGCCAGCAGCTTAGGAGCCGGGACAGGGGGTGAAGCTTTCTTT.

This chain joins TRBV6-5 and TRBJ2-6, with D possibly matching TRBD2 (6 bases). This CDR3 comprises 15 residues. V lost 2 bases and J 3 bases, leaving 8 bases between the germline ends. Germline V gives CDR1 MNHEY, CDR2 SVGAGI. The CDR3 region has the DNA TGTGCCAGCAGTTACGCGGGGCGTGGGGCCAACGTCCTGACTTTC. Amino acids: CASSYAGRGANVLTF.

The gene calls are TRBV15 and TRBJ2-5; perhaps TRBD1 as D (5 bases). The CDR3 consists of 16 residues. Germline assignment: CDR1 LNHNV and CDR2 YYDKDF (reference sequence). V gave up 2 bases and J gave up 5 bases, with 18 bases separating them. The CDR3 DNA sequence: TGTGCCACCAGCAGACGTGGTACAGGCCTGGGGGAGACCCAGTACTTC. Residues: CATSRRGTGLGETQYF.

The CDR3 region has the DNA TGTGCCAGCAGTTACGGAGCAGTATCCTACGAGCAGTACTTC. It yields the protein CASSYGAVSYEQYF. The V call is TRBV6-5, the J call TRBJ2-7; D unclear. Between the trimmed V and J ends, which lost 2 bases and 1 base, there was a span of 9 bases. Germline values: CDR1 MNHEY, CDR2 SVGAGI. CDR3 length: 14 amino acids.

The V and J genes are TRBV7-2 and TRBJ2-3, with 8 bases lining up with TRBD2. There are 16 residues in the CDR3. Germline-derived CDR1 and CDR2 are SGHTA and FQGNSA. The V gene end was trimmed by 5 bases and the J gene end by 3 bases; junction bases not matched to a gene: 10. CDR3 bases: TGTGCCAGCAGCCCATTAACGGGACTAGAGACAGATACGCAGTATTTT. Its translation is CASSPLTGLETDTQYF.

The chain combines TRBV20-1 with TRBJ2-1; D gene uncertain. The CDR3 length is 11 residues. Germline V CDR1 and CDR2: DFQATT, SNEGSKA (reference sequence). Trimming stripped 3 bases from V and 5 bases from J, with 5 bases between. For the CDR3, the DNA is TGCAGTGCTAGTTCTGACAATGAGCAGTTCTTC. Translated, it gives CSASSDNEQFF.

The DNA of the CDR3 is TGTGCCAGCACTCGGCCGGGAATGACGAACACTGAAGCTTTCTTT. It encodes CASTRPGMTNTEAFF. This chain connects TRBV28 to TRBJ1-1, with no clear D. The CDR3 covers 15 residues. In germline, CDR1 is MDHEN, CDR2 SYDVKM. The V and J ends lost 7 bases and 1 base respectively, with 16 bases between them.

The V call is TRBV5-6, the J call TRBJ1-1, with a tentative D call TRBD1 (5 bases). Trimming took 1 base from V and 0 from J, leaving 13 bases between them. The CDR3 totals 16 residues. The germline gives CDR1 SGHDT, CDR2 YYEEEE. The CDR3 bases are TGTGCCAGCAGCTTGTTAGGGGCAGTTATGAACACTGAAGCTTTCTTT. Its protein product is CASSLLGAVMNTEAFF.

The chain is built from TRBV6-1 and TRBJ2-1, with D uncertain. Per germline, CDR1 MNHNS and CDR2 SASEGT. Trimming took 6 bases from V and 0 from J, leaving 12 bases between them. The CDR3 has 15 amino acids. The DNA of the CDR3 is TGTGCCAGCAGGACTGTTACGAGCTCCTACAATGAGCAGTTCTTC. Its translation: CASRTVTSSYNEQFF.

This chain links TRBV10-3 with TRBJ2-7; 10 nucleotides align to TRBD2. Germline loops: CDR1 ENHRY, CDR2 SYGVKD. The V and J ends lost 6 bases and 2 bases, in that order; junction bases with no gene match: 10. This CDR3 has 16 residues. The CDR3 here is CAIRDTTSGSPYEQYF. CDR3 sequence (DNA): TGTGCCATCAGAGATACGACTAGCGGGTCCCCCTACGAGCAGTACTTC.

The rearrangement joins TRBV9 to TRBJ2-1; D is perhaps TRBD1 (6 bases). The germline V gene has CDR1 SGDLS and CDR2 YYNGEE. Trimming took 0 bases from V and 0 from J, leaving 13 bases between them. This CDR3 has 17 residues. CDR3 DNA: TGTGCCAGCAGCGTAGTTGGGACACCGGCCTCCTACAATGAGCAGTTCTTC. Residues: CASSVVGTPASYNEQFF. Variable domain in full (rest from reference TRBV9 and TRBJ2-1): DSGVTQTPKHLITATGQRVTLRCSPRSGDLSVYWYQQSLDQGLQFLIQYYNGEERAKGNILERFSAQQFPDLHSELNLSSLELGDSALYFCASSVVGTPASYNEQFFGPGTRLTVL.

The chain uses TRBV29-1 and TRBJ2-1, with TRBD1 identical over 9 bases. V trimming: 6 bases; J trimming: 0 bases; junction bases outside the gene matches: 15. CDR3 length equals 18 residues. Germline loops: CDR1 SQVTM, CDR2 ANQGSEA. The CDR3 protein is CSVDPGQGTRASYNEQFF. As DNA, the CDR3 is TGCAGCGTAGACCCGGGACAGGGAACAAGGGCCTCCTACAATGAGCAGTTCTTC.

V gene TRBV5-1 combines with J gene TRBJ2-5; TRBD1 matches at 7 bases. The CDR3 extends over 15 amino acids. Germline V gene data show CDR1 as SGHRS and CDR2 as YFSETQ. V was clipped by 4 bases and J by 5 bases; unmatched bases: 11. The CDR3 sequence: CASSPRTGMSETQYF. The CDR3 region has the DNA TGCGCCAGCAGCCCCCGGACAGGAATGTCGGAGACCCAGTACTTC.

CDR3 bases: TGTGCCAGCAGTCCCAATAGCGGTGAAGGGCAGTATTTT. Translating gives CASSPNSGEGQYF. The rearrangement links TRBV6-4 to TRBJ2-3; D perhaps matches TRBD2 (6 bases). Trimming took off 5 bases at V and 11 bases at J, with 17 bases between the two ends. Germline loops: CDR1 MRHNA, CDR2 SNTAGT. The CDR3 loop spans 13 amino acids.

The rearrangement links TRBV5-6 to TRBJ2-1; D call uncertain. Germline V CDR1 and CDR2: SGHDT, YYEEEE. This CDR3 contains 11 residues. Trimming removed 0 bases from V and 15 bases from J, with 10 bases in between. The CDR3 reads CASSLGGALFF. CDR3 sequence (DNA): TGTGCCAGCAGCTTGGGTGGAGCACTGTTCTTC.

This clone was observed a few times. V and J are TRBV30 and TRBJ2-7, with a tentative D call TRBD2 (5 bases). The CDR3 consists of 14 residues. Germline V gene sequence: CDR1 GTSNPN, CDR2 SVGIG (reference sequence). The ends were cut back, 3 bases at V and 4 bases at J, with 16 bases in the middle. The CDR3 DNA is TGTGCCTGGAGGTACCCGGGGTCATCTTACGAGCAGTACTTC. Translation: CAWRYPGSSYEQYF.

J is TRBJ1-6 and V is TRBV30; D perhaps matches TRBD1 (6 bases). The CDR3 runs 13 residues. The germline gives CDR1 GTSNPN, CDR2 SVGIG (reference sequence). V shed 1 base and J shed 7 bases, with 8 bases lying between them. CDR3 loop: CAWSGTANSPLHF. CDR3 nucleotide sequence: TGTGCCTGGAGTGGGACAGCAAATTCACCCCTCCACTTT.

The chain has TRBV19 and TRBJ2-2; 9 positions match TRBD1. The CDR3 runs 14 residues. The V segment lost 7 bases and the J segment 2 bases; nucleotides outside the gene matches: 2. Germline lookup yields CDR1 LNHDA and CDR2 SQIVND (reference sequence). Here the CDR3 DNA reads TGTGCCAGTAAGACAGGGGGTAACACCGGGGAGCTGTTTTTT. This sequence encodes CASKTGGNTGELFF.

There are a few counts of this clone. This chain links TRBV7-9 with TRBJ2-2; unclear D gene. CDR1 and CDR2 from the germline V gene are SEHNR and FQNEAQ (reference sequence). CDR3 length equals 15 residues. V shed 2 bases and J shed 0 bases, with 7 bases lying between them. CDR3 DNA sequence: TGTGCCAGCAGCTTACCAGTAACGAACACCGGGGAGCTGTTTTTT. Translation: CASSLPVTNTGELFF.

This rearrangement joins TRBV7-3 to TRBJ2-1; possible D gene TRBD2, 5 bases. Trimming stripped 2 bases from V and 0 bases from J, with 11 bases between. The CDR3 covers 16 residues. Germline values: CDR1 SGHTA, CDR2 FQGTGA. The CDR3 spells CASSLAGGGSYNEQFF. The CDR3 DNA reads TGTGCCAGCAGCTTAGCGGGCGGAGGCTCCTACAATGAGCAGTTCTTC.